This T cell receptor (beta chain) is drawn from a study of T cell repertoires in cytomegalovirus infection. Overall study: Public TCR beta signatures indicated both CMV infection and matching HLA type.

TCRdb independently ran MiXCR on the reads; one entry per CDR3 protein. The table lists over 450,000 distinct CDR3 sequences, around 10% of them singletons. Germline V gene lookup returns CDR1 SGHTA and CDR2 FQGNSA. This CDR3 spans 13 amino acids. The ends were cut back, 5 bases at V and 4 bases at J, with 11 bases in the middle. Regarding the study as a whole: Identification of carriers of CMV plus the relevant HLA was performed using cumulative public TCR beta family frequency.

This clonotype was found many times. Its specificity is not known. The receptor's source is a human donor in good health (CMV status not recorded). Some clones in this sample may be carry-over from other donors' samples. Material for sequencing was PBMCs. The chain uses TRBV7-2 and TRBJ2-5, with D tentatively TRBD1 (5 bases). CDR3 DNA: TGTGCCAGCAGCCGGGCAGGGCCAGAGACCCAGTACTTC. Amino acid sequence: CASSRAGPETQYF.